This paragraph reports one TCR beta chain. Primers for the PCR totalled 60 Vbeta and 13 Jbeta. Measured with immunoSEQ multiplex PCR; TCRdb has only the in-frame clones, and not every one. The sample has about 120,000 clones, more than 65% seen once. This entry belongs to a study of cytomegalovirus exposure and HLA in healthy donors. CDR1 and CDR2 (germline): SEHNR, FQNEAQ (reference sequence). Between the trimmed V and J ends, which lost 5 bases and 4 bases, there was a span of 5 bases. The CDR3 totals 12 residues. The V gene is TRBV7-9, the J gene TRBJ2-2, with no clear D. The TCR was taken from a woman younger than 30 in good health and CMV-seronegative. The sequenced sample was PBMCs. CDR3 DNA sequence: TGTGCCAGCAGCCTCTTCACCGGGGAGCTGTTTTTT. It codes for CASSLFTGELFF.